This T cell receptor (beta chain) was captured in a study of technical replicates of blood from several donors. Per the germline V gene, CDR1 is SGHAT and CDR2 is FQNNGV. This CDR3 has 16 amino acids. The V and J ends lost 5 bases and 4 bases respectively, with 18 bases between them. Repertoires were generated with immunoSEQ multiplex PCR, while TCRdb's copy carries only in-frame clones and drops some. The table records roughly 74,000 clones, 75% to 95% of them present only once. The V and J genes are TRBV11-2 and TRBJ2-1; D perhaps matches TRBD2 (5 bases). Sample: T cells isolated from PBMCs. This TCR was recovered from a human donor in good health. This CDR3 reads CASSPNLALGYNEQFF. The CDR3 nucleotides are TGTGCCAGCAGCCCGAACCTAGCTCTTGGGTACAATGAGCAGTTCTTC.